These 13 T cell receptor beta chains share one sample of origin, sequenced in a study of blood T cells in healthy people across ages. The second PCR ran about 6 to 11 cycles with a sample-barcoded 5' primer and J-beta primers. TCRdb re-analysed the 5' RACE reads in MiXCR, keeping a single row per CDR3 protein. Of hundreds of thousands of distinct CDR3 sequences detected, approximately 29% appear once; the ten largest clones hold approximately 15%. Input material: blood. Source of these receptors: a woman of 80 years or more in good health.

CDR3 in DNA: TGTGCCAGCAGCTCCCTATCAGGCTACACCTTC. Its translation: CASSSLSGYTF. The chain combines TRBV7-2 with TRBJ1-2; D gene uncertain. This CDR3 is 11 amino acids long. CDR1 and CDR2 from the germline V gene are SGHTA and FQGNSA. V was cut by 4 bases and J by 8 bases, with 8 bases left in between. Full variable domain (missing parts from reference TRBV7-2 and TRBJ1-2): GAGVSQSPSNKVTEKGKDVELRCDPISGHTALYWYRQSLGQGLEFLIYFQGNSAPDKSGLPSDRFSAERTGGSVSTLTIQRTQQEDSAVYLCASSSLSGYTFGSGTRLTVV.

There are many counts of this clonotype. The chain uses TRBV28 and TRBJ2-6, with 7 bases that match TRBD1. With V trimmed by 2 bases and J by 0 bases, 10 bases remained unmatched. The germline V gene has CDR1 MDHEN and CDR2 SYDVKM. This CDR3 region has 19 residues. DNA of the CDR3: TGTGCCAGCAGTTTAGGGGCAGGGGGTTCTTCCTCTGGGGCCAACGTCCTGACTTTC. Translation gives CASSLGAGGSSSGANVLTF.

The V gene is TRBV18, the J gene TRBJ2-3; TRBD2 matches at 9 bases. The trim removed 1 base at V and 1 base at J, leaving 3 bases unmatched. The germline V gene has CDR1 KGHSH and CDR2 LQKENI. The CDR3 length is 16 residues. The CDR3 nucleotides read TGTGCCAGCTCACCACGAATAGCGGGGGGCACAGATACGCAGTATTTT. Amino acids: CASSPRIAGGTDTQYF.

The rearrangement joins TRBV30 to TRBJ2-4, with 8 bases lining up with TRBD1. The V segment lost 6 bases and the J segment 4 bases; nucleotides outside the gene matches: 17. Germline loops: CDR1 GTSNPN, CDR2 SVGIG (reference sequence). This CDR3 has 17 amino acids. In DNA, the CDR3 is TGTGCCTGCGACAGGGGATGGTCACCTATGAGGAAAAACATTCAGTACTTC. Its protein product is CACDRGWSPMRKNIQYF.

This clonotype has at least ten counts. The CDR3 loop reads CASRGTGGDNSPLHF. The CDR3 nucleotides read TGTGCCAGCAGAGGGACAGGGGGGGATAATTCACCCCTCCACTTT. The J gene is TRBJ1-6, the V gene TRBV6-6, with 11 bases lining up with TRBD1. The CDR3 is 15 amino acids. Trimming at V came to 6 bases and at J to 5 bases, leaving 3 bases not matched to a gene. The germline V gene encodes CDR1 MNHNY and CDR2 SVGAGI (reference sequence).

A few counts support this clonotype. A much larger clone lies a single base off, so this may be a read error. The chain recombines TRBV5-1 with TRBJ2-7, with D unclear. Between the trimmed V and J ends, which lost 0 bases and 7 bases, there was a span of 17 bases. The CDR3 covers 15 residues. CDR1 and CDR2 from the germline V gene are SGHRS and YFSETQ. Here the CDR3 reads CASSLEFRNYNEQYF. The CDR3 nucleotides read TGCGCCAGCAGCTTGGAGTTCCGGAACTACAATGAGCAGTACTTC.

Many counts were recorded for this clonotype. The chain uses TRBV10-2 and TRBJ2-3, with D possibly being TRBD1 (6 bases). The CDR3 loop spans 16 amino acids. Looked up from germline, CDR1 is WSHSY and CDR2 is SAAADI. Trimming pared 6 bases from V and 4 bases from J, leaving 20 bases between. The CDR3 spells CASSLQGPSQADTQYF. CDR3 DNA: TGCGCCAGCAGCCTACAGGGCCCCTCGCAAGCAGATACGCAGTATTTT.

This clonotype has at least ten counts. The rearrangement joins TRBV28 to TRBJ2-7; weak D call: TRBD1 (6 bases). Germline CDR1 and CDR2: MDHEN and SYDVKM. Trimming took off 5 bases at V and 5 bases at J, with 13 bases between the two ends. There are 13 residues in the CDR3. The CDR3 loop reads CASSMDSRDEQYF. Here the CDR3 DNA reads TGTGCCAGCAGTATGGACAGTCGTGACGAGCAGTACTTC. The variable domain in full, completed from reference TRBV28 and TRBJ2-7, reads DVKVTQSSRYLVKRTGEKVFLECVQDMDHENMFWYRQDPGLGLRLIYFSYDVKMKEKGDIPEGYSVSREKKERFSLILESASTNQTSMYLCASSMDSRDEQYFGPGTRLTVT.

V usage is TRBV20-1 and J usage is TRBJ1-5, with D uncertain. The CDR3 is 13 residues long. The V gene's germline CDR1 is DFQATT and CDR2 SNEGSKA (reference sequence). The ends were cut back, 6 bases at V and 9 bases at J, with 18 bases in the middle. Here the CDR3 reads CSAPDGSGGPQHF. The CDR3 DNA reads as TGCAGTGCACCGGACGGGTCCGGTGGGCCCCAGCATTTT.

As regards this clonotype: This may be a read error, as it is one base from a much larger clone. V and J are TRBV9 and TRBJ2-5, with 7 bases fitting TRBD2. The CDR3 runs 14 residues. CDR1 and CDR2 (germline): SGDLS, YYNGEE. J gave up 11 bases and V 4 bases, and 14 bases lay outside the gene matches. As DNA, the CDR3 is TGTGCCAGCAGCCTAGCGGCTTTTAGCAATGAGCAGTACTTC. This codes for CASSLAAFSNEQYF.

Concerning this clonotype itself: This may be a read error, as it is one base from a much larger clone. Because the CDR3 is missing its conserved closing phenylalanine or tryptophan, this is likely a read error. This CDR3 reads CATSDGGRDTQYL. The CDR3 DNA reads as TGTGCCACCAGTGATGGGGGCAGAGATACGCAGTATTTG. This chain links TRBV24-1 with TRBJ2-3, with D perhaps matching TRBD1 (6 bases). CDR3 size: 13 residues. CDR1 KGHDR and CDR2 SFDVKD come from the germline V gene. V lost 3 bases to trimming and J lost 5 bases, with 8 bases between them.

The chain employs TRBV5-1 and TRBJ1-1; D is unclear. The CDR3 is 12 amino acids. Germline V CDR1 and CDR2: SGHRS, YFSETQ. V was shortened by 4 bases and J by 7 bases, with 11 bases between the two germline ends. The CDR3 is CASSLDEIEAFF. The CDR3 DNA is TGCGCCAGCAGCCTGGATGAAATTGAAGCTTTCTTT. The whole variable domain, filled in from reference TRBV5-1 and TRBJ1-1, reads KAGVTQTPRYLIKTRGQQVTLSCSPISGHRSVSWYQQTPGQGLQFLFEYFSETQRNKGNFPGRFSGRQFSNSRSEMNVSTLELGDSALYLCASSLDEIEAFFGQGTRLTVV.

This clonotype was detected ten times or more. The chain links TRBV9 to TRBJ2-3; no reliable D call. V was clipped by 0 bases and J by 3 bases, with 11 bases between them. The CDR3 spans 15 residues. From germline, CDR1 is SGDLS and CDR2 YYNGEE. The CDR3, as DNA: TGTGCCAGCAGCGTAGCTAGGGTGGGAACAGATACGCAGTATTTT. It is translated as CASSVARVGTDTQYF.